One T cell receptor beta chain is described in this entry. TCR sequencing used cDNA made by reverse transcription of extracted RNA. The table came from immunoSEQ multiplex PCR; TCRdb's copy has only in-frame clones and leaves some out. The table includes more than 100,000 clones, under 90% detected once. The data are from a study of CD8+ T cells in alopecia areata. The V and J ends lost 4 bases and 4 bases respectively, with 12 bases between them. The germline CDR1 and CDR2 sequences are SGHNT and YYREEE (reference sequence). The CDR3 is 13 residues long. Treatment of the sample: oral pan-JAK inhibitor, 5-10 mg twice daily.

Specimen: CD8+ T cells sorted from blood, collected between weeks 30 and 35, from a patient treated with tofacitinib. V usage is TRBV5-4 and J usage is TRBJ2-7; possibly TRBD1 or TRBD2 for D (5 bases each). The TCR originated in a human donor with alopecia areata. The CDR3 DNA reads as TGTGCCAGCAGCAGGGGACCCCAATACGAGCAGTACTTC. It yields the protein CASSRGPQYEQYF.